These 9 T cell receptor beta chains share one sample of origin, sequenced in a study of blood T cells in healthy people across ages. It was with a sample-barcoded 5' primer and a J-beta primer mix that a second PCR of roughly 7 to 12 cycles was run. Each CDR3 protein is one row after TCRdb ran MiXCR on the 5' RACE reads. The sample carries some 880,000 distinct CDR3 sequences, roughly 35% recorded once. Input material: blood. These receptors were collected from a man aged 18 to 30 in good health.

CDR3 bases: TGCAGCGTTCCTGTCCCGGGACGGAGGAACACTGAAGCTTTCTTT. Translating gives CSVPVPGRRNTEAFF. The chain joins TRBV29-1 to TRBJ1-1, with D maybe TRBD1 (5 bases). Trimming took 5 bases from V and 1 from J, leaving 17 bases between them. The CDR3 consists of 15 residues. Germline CDR1 and CDR2: SQVTM and ANQGSEA. The full variable domain, with the rest looked up from reference TRBV29-1 and TRBJ1-1, is SAVISQKPSRDICQRGTSLTIQCQVDSQVTMMFWYRQQPGQSLTLIATANQGSEATYESGFVIDKFPISRPNLTFSTLTVSNMSPEDSSIYLCSVPVPGRRNTEAFFGQGTRLTVV.

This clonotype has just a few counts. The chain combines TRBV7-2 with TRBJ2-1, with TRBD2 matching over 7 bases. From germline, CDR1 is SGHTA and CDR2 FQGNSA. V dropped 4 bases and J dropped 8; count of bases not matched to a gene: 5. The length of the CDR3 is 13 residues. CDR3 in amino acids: CASSSRAGDEQFF. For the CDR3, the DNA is TGTGCCAGCAGCTCTCGGGCGGGGGATGAGCAGTTCTTC.

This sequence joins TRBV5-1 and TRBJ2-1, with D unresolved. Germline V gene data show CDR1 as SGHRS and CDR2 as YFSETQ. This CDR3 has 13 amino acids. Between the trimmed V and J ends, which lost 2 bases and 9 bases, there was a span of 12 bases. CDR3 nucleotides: TGCGCCAGCAGCTTCGAGTCAAGGAGTGAGCAGTTCTTC. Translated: CASSFESRSEQFF.

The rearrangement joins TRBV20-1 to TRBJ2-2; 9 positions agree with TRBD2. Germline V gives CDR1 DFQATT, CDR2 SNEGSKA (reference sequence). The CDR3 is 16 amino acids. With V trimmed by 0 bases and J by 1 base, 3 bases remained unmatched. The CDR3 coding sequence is TGCAGTGCTAGAGAGCCGACTAGCGGGAACACCGGGGAGCTGTTTTTT. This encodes CSAREPTSGNTGELFF.

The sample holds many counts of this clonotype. This CDR3 is CASSFPSGGYTDTQYF. The CDR3 DNA follows: TGTGCCAGCAGCTTTCCTAGCGGGGGGTACACAGATACGCAGTATTTT. The chain uses TRBV7-6 and TRBJ2-3; TRBD2 matches at 11 bases. Germline-derived CDR1 and CDR2 are SGHVS and FNYEAQ. The V and J ends lost 3 bases and 2 bases, in that order; junction bases with no gene match: 4. This CDR3 is built from 16 residues.

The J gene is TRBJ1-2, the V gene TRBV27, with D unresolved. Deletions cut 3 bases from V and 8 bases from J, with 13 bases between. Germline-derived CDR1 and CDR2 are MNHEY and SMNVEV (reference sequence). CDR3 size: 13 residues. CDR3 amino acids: CASSFQHSMGYTF. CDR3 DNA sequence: TGTGCCAGCAGTTTCCAGCATTCGATGGGCTACACCTTC.

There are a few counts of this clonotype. The CDR3: CASSFGDDADTQYF. The CDR3 DNA follows: TGTGCCAGCAGCTTTGGGGACGACGCAGATACGCAGTATTTT. The V call is TRBV5-5, the J call TRBJ2-3, with D perhaps TRBD1 or TRBD2 (5 bases each). Germline loops: CDR1 SGHKS, CDR2 YYEKEE (reference sequence). CDR3 length: 14 residues. Trimming removed 2 bases from V and 4 bases from J, with 11 bases in between.

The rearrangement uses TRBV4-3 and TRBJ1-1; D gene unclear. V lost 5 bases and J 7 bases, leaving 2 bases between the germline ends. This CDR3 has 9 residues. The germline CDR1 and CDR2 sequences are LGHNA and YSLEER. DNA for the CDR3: TGCGCCAGCAGCTGTGAAGCTTTCTTT. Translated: CASSCEAFF.

In DNA form, the CDR3 reads TGCAGCGTTGTCAGGGTGGGAGAGACCCAGTACTTC. This sequence encodes CSVVRVGETQYF. The chain joins TRBV29-1 to TRBJ2-5, with D possibly TRBD1 on 5 matching bases. V lost 4 bases and J 4 bases, leaving 10 bases between the germline ends. The CDR3 spans 12 residues. The germline V gene has CDR1 SQVTM and CDR2 ANQGSEA.